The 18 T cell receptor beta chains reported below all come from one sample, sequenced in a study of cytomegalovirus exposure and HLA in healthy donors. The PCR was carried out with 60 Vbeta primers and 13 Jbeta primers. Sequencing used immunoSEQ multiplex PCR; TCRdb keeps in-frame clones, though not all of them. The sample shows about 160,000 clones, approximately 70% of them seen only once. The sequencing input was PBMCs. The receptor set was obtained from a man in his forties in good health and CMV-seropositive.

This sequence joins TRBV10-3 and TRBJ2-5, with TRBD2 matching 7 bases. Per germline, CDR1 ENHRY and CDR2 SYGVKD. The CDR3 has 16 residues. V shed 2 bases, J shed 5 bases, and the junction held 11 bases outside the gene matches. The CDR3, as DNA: TGTGCCATCAGTGAGCGGGGACTGGCCGGGGGGGAGACCCAGTACTTC. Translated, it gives CAISERGLAGGETQYF.

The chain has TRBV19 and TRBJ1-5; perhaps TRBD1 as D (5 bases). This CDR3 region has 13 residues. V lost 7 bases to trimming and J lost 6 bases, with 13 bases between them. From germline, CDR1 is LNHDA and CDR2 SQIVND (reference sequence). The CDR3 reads CASTTGGVQPQHF. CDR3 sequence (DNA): TGTGCCAGTACCACCGGAGGGGTTCAGCCCCAGCATTTT.

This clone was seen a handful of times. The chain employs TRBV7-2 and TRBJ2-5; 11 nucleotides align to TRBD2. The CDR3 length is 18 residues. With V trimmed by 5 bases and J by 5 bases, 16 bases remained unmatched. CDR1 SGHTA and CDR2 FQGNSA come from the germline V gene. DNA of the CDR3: TGTGCCAGCAGCCCATCCCCCTTTCTAGCGGGGGGTTATGAGACCCAGTACTTC. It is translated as CASSPSPFLAGGYETQYF.

CDR3 loop: CASRFAPTDQETQYF. The DNA for the CDR3 is TGCGCCAGCAGGTTCGCTCCTACTGACCAAGAGACCCAGTACTTC. This rearrangement joins TRBV5-1 to TRBJ2-5; D ambiguous. CDR1 is SGHRS, CDR2 YFSETQ, per germline. The CDR3 loop spans 15 amino acids. Trimming removed 5 bases from V and 0 bases from J, with 14 bases in between.

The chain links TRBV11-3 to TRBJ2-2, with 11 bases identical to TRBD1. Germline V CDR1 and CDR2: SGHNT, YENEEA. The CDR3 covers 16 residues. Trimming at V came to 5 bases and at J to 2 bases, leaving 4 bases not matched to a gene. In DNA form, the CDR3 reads TGTGCCAGCAGCATTTGGACAGGGGGCAACACCGGGGAGCTGTTTTTT. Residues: CASSIWTGGNTGELFF. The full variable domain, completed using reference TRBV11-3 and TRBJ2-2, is EAGVVQSPRYKIIEKKQPVAFWCNPISGHNTLYWYLQNLGQGPELLIRYENEEAVDDSQLPKDRFSAERLKGVDSTLKIQPAELGDSAVYLCASSIWTGGNTGELFFGEGSRLTVL.

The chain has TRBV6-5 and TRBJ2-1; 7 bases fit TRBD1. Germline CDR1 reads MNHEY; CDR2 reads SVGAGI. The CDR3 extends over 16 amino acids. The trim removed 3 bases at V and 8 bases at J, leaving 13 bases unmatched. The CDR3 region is CASSYLGSDRRYEQFF. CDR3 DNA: TGTGCCAGCAGTTATTTGGGGTCGGACAGGCGCTATGAGCAGTTCTTC.

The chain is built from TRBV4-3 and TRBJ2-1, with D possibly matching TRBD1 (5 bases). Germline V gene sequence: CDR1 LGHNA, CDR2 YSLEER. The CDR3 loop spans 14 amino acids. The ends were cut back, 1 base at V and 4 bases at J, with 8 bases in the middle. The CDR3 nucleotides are TGCGCCAGCAGCCAAGGACAGCCTTACAATGAGCAGTTCTTC. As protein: CASSQGQPYNEQFF.

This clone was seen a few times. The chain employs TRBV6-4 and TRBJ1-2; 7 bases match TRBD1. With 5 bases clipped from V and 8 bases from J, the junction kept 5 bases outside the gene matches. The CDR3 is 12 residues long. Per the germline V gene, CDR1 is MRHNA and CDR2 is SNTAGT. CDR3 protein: CASSPDRVGYTF. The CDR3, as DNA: TGTGCCAGCAGTCCCGACAGGGTCGGCTACACCTTC.

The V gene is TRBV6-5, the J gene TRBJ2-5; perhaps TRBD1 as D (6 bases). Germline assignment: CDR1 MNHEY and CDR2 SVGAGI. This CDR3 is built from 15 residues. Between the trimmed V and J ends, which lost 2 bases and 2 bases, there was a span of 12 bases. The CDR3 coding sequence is TGTGCCAGCAGTTACGGCCGGGACATACAAGAGACCCAGTACTTC. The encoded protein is CASSYGRDIQETQYF.

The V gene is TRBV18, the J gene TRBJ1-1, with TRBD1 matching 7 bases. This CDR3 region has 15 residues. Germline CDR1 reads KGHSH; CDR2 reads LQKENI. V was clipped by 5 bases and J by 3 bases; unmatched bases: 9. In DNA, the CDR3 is TGTGCCAGCTCAGAAGGACAGGCGAGGGACACTGAAGCTTTCTTT. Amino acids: CASSEGQARDTEAFF. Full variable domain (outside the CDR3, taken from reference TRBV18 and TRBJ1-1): NAGVMQNPRHLVRRRGQEARLRCSPMKGHSHVYWYRQLPEEGLKFMVYLQKENIIDESGMPKERFSAEFPKEGPSILRIQQVVRGDSAAYFCASSEGQARDTEAFFGQGTRLTVV.

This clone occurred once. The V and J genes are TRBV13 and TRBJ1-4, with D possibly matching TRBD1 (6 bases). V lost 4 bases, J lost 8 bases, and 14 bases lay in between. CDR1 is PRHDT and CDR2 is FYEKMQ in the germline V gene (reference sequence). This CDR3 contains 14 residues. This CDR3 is CASSSVGGSEKLFF. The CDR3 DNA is TGTGCCAGCAGCTCTGTAGGGGGTAGCGAAAAACTGTTTTTT.

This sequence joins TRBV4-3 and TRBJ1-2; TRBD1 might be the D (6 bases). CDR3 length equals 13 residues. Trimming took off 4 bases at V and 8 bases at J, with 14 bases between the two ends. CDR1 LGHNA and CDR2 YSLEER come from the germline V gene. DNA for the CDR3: TGCGCCAGCAGCCGCTTCAGACAGGACGGCTACACCTTC. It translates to CASSRFRQDGYTF.

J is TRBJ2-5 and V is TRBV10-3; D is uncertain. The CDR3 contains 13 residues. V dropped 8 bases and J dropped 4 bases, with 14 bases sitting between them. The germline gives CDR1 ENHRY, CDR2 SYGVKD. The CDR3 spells CAISPGVGETQYF. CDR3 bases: TGTGCCATCTCCCCGGGTGTGGGAGAGACCCAGTACTTC.

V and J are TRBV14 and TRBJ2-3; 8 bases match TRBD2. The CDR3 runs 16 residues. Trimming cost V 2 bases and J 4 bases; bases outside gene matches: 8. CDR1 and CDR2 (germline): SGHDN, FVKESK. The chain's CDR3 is CASSQLTGLGPDTQYF. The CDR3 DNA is TGTGCCAGCAGCCAATTGACGGGACTAGGTCCAGATACGCAGTATTTT.

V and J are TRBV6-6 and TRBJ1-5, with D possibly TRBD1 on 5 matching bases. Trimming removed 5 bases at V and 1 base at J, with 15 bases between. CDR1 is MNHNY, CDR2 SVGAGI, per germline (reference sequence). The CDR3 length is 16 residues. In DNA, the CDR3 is TGTGCCAGCAGTCCCGGGAGGCGGGGGAGCAATCAGCCCCAGCATTTT. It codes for CASSPGRRGSNQPQHF.

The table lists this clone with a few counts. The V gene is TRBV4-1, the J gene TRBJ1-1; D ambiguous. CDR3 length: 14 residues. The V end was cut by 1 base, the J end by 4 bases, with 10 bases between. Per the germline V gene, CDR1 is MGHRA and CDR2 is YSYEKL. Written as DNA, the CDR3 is TGCGCCAGCAGCCAAGGCATCGGAGGCACTGAAGCTTTCTTT. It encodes CASSQGIGGTEAFF.

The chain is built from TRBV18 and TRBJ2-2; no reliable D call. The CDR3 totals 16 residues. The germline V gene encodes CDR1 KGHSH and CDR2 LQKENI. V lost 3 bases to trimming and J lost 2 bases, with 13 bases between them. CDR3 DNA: TGTGCCAGCTCACCGACAATCCTGAGAAACACCGGGGAGCTGTTTTTT. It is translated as CASSPTILRNTGELFF.

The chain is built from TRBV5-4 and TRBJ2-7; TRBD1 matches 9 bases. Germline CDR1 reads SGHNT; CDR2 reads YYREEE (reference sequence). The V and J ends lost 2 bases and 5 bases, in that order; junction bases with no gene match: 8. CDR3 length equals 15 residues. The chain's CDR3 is CASSFGTGTVDEQYF. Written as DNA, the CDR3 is TGTGCCAGCAGCTTCGGGACAGGGACGGTCGACGAGCAGTACTTC.